What follows are 9 T cell receptor beta chains derived from one specimen sequenced in a study of CXCR3-negative and CXCR3-positive naive CD8 T cells. Regarding the study as a whole: CXCR3-positive naive cells had TRB CDR3s that were more hydrophobic than CXCR3-negative naive cells had.

Their antigen targets remain unknown. Libraries of TRB cDNA were made by 5' RACE and carried UMIs. TCRdb re-called the 5' RACE reads and gives one entry per CDR3 protein, without DNA. In all, the sample yields roughly 110,000 distinct CDR3 sequences. Sequencing was carried out using naive CXCR3+ CD8+ T cells from blood. Specified subset: CD45RO-CCR7+CD27+CD95- naive CD8+ T cells expressing CXCR3 (TNR3+). All receptors derive from a human donor in good health. Some clones in this sample may be carry-over from other donors' samples.

This rearrangement joins TRBV5-1 to TRBJ1-1; TCRdb selects TRBD1, and the lack of DNA leaves this call unchecked. Germline V gives CDR1 SGHRS, CDR2 YFSETQ. CDR3 length equals 14 residues. The CDR3 reads CASSWGTGVTEAFF.

The CDR3 reads CASSAPTGFPDNEQFF. The chain combines TRBV12-3 or TRBV12-4 with TRBJ2-1; TCRdb indicates TRBD1, and absent DNA this call remains unverified. The CDR3 loop spans 16 amino acids.

This chain connects TRBV7-8 to TRBJ2-7; TCRdb proposes TRBD2, but this gene call is untestable without DNA. The CDR3 is 18 residues long. Per germline, CDR1 SGHVS and CDR2 FQNEAQ. The chain's CDR3 is CASSFTVTVVGAPYEQYF. The whole variable domain, remainder taken from reference TRBV7-8 and TRBJ2-7, is GAGVSQSPRYKVAKRGQDVALRCDPISGHVSLFWYQQALGQGPEFLTYFQNEAQLDKSGLPSDRFFAERPEGSVSTLKIQRTQQEDSAVYLCASSFTVTVVGAPYEQYFGPGTRLTVT.

The rearrangement uses TRBV27 and TRBJ2-7; the TCRdb call, TRBD1, lacks DNA for checking. This CDR3 has 15 amino acids. Germline CDR1 is MNHEY and CDR2 is SMNVEV (reference sequence). The CDR3 is CASSLSWQGAYEQYF.

The chain uses TRBV7-2 and TRBJ1-2; absent DNA, TCRdb's TRBD1 call cannot be checked. In germline, CDR1 is SGHTA, CDR2 FQGNSA. The CDR3 consists of 17 residues. The chain's CDR3 is CASSLVPSIRVSDGYTF.

The rearrangement uses TRBV5-1 and TRBJ2-7; the TCRdb call, TRBD1, lacks DNA for checking. This CDR3 contains 14 residues. Germline V lookup: CDR1 SGHRS, CDR2 YFSETQ. The CDR3 here is CASTGQGGPYEQYF.

V and J are TRBV10-2 and TRBJ2-1; TCRdb proposes TRBD2, but this gene call is untestable without DNA. From germline, CDR1 is WSHSY and CDR2 SAAADI. The CDR3 is made up of 14 amino acids. The CDR3 spells CASRALSSGNEQFF.

This chain links TRBV12-3 or TRBV12-4 with TRBJ1-1. There are 14 residues in the CDR3. The CDR3 is CASSLFGGDTEAFF.

V is TRBV5-1 and J is TRBJ2-7; the D call from TCRdb, TRBD2, cannot be confirmed without DNA. The CDR3 consists of 14 residues. The germline gives CDR1 SGHRS, CDR2 YFSETQ. The CDR3 reads CASSFLAGVDEQYF.